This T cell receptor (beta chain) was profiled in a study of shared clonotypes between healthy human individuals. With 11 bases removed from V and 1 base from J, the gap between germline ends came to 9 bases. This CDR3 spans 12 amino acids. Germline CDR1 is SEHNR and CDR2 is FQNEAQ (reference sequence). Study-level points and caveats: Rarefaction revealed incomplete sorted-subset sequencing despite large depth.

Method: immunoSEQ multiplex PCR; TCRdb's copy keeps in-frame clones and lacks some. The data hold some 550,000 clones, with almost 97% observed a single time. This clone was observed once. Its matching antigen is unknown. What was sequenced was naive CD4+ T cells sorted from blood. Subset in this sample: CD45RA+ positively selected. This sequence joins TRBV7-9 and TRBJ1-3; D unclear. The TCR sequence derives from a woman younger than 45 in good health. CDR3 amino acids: CAGSGSGNTIYF. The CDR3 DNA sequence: TGTGCCGGCTCGGGTTCTGGAAACACCATATATTTT.